This T cell receptor beta chain was retrieved from a study of T cell responses to AZD1222 COVID-19 vaccine. General observations from the study: CD4 TCRs linked to vaccination spanned spike, dominating at 160-218 and 743-854. A mostly white British donor set with more females was recruited, and clonal diversity was possibly underestimated.

With 0 bases removed from V and 2 bases from J, the gap between germline ends came to 12 bases. The CDR3 runs to 15 residues. The germline gives CDR1 SGHRS, CDR2 YFSETQ. On this clone: Its antigen is not known.

TCRdb's table, derived via immunoSEQ multiplex PCR, lists solely in-frame clones and lacks some. The table has 150,000 to 200,000 clones, more than 75% seen once. The clonotype comes from an adult in good health. The specimen comprised peripheral blood, sampled on day 0 of AZD1222 vaccination. The chain employs TRBV5-1 and TRBJ2-7; D is unresolved. This chain's CDR3 is CASSLGQEGTYEQYF. The CDR3 nucleotides read TGCGCCAGCAGCTTGGGGCAGGAAGGTACCTACGAGCAGTACTTC.